Listed below are T cell receptor beta chains from one sample, sequenced in a study of T cell changes during pregnancy in multiple sclerosis. Libraries were prepared by immunoSEQ multiplex PCR; TCRdb keeps only in-frame clonotypes and omits some of them. This table has roughly 100,000 clones, about 89% appearing once. The sample here was peripheral blood, taken before pregnancy. The receptors come from a female donor with multiple sclerosis, enrolled in a pregnancy study. Each CDR3 is given with its conserved first and last residue. Each record gives: V gene, J gene, D gene, clone size, CDR3 DNA, CDR3 protein. A D gene is named only where the DNA matches it firmly. Some rows mark clone size as missing; the rest say once, few, many or name a class of expanded clone.

V: TRBV29-1
J: TRBJ1-3
D: NA
size: NA
DNA: TGCAGCGCAATAAGGGGTTCCGGAAACACCATATATTTT
CDR3: CSAIRGSGNTIYF

V: TRBV28
J: TRBJ1-2
D: TRBD1
size: NA
DNA: TGTGCCAGCAGTCTACTCTTACGGACAGGACACTATGGCTACACCTTC
CDR3: CASSLLLRTGHYGYTF

V: TRBV5-4
J: TRBJ2-1
D: TRBD2
size: NA
DNA: TGTGCCAGCAGCTTGGTCCGGGGGGGCAGGAATGAGCAGTTCTTC
CDR3: CASSLVRGGRNEQFF

V: TRBV5-1
J: TRBJ2-1
D: NA
size: NA
DNA: TGCGCCAGCAGCTTGACTTTCCCGGGATCCTACAATGAGCAGTTCTTC
CDR3: CASSLTFPGSYNEQFF

V: TRBV28
J: TRBJ2-2
D: NA
size: NA
DNA: TGTGCCAGCAGTTTTGGGAAAACAGTCCGGGGCACCGGGGAGCTGTTTTTT
CDR3: CASSFGKTVRGTGELFF

V: TRBV9
J: TRBJ2-3
D: NA
size: NA
DNA: TGTGCCAGCAGCGTAGCTCACAGGGCAGATACGCAGTATTTT
CDR3: CASSVAHRADTQYF

V: TRBV7-9
J: TRBJ2-7
D: NA
size: NA
DNA: TGTGCCAGCAGCTTAACCCCGGGCGAGCAGTACTTC
CDR3: CASSLTPGEQYF

V: TRBV2
J: TRBJ1-4
D: NA
size: NA
DNA: TGTGCCAGCAGTGAAGCGGTCCCCAGGGGATCGTCTGAAAAACTGTTTTTT
CDR3: CASSEAVPRGSSEKLFF

V: TRBV2
J: TRBJ1-5
D: NA
size: NA
DNA: TGTGCCAGCAGTGAGCCAGGACAGCCCCAGCATTTT
CDR3: CASSEPGQPQHF

V: TRBV7-6
J: TRBJ2-3
D: NA
size: NA
DNA: TGTGCCAGCAGCCTACAGGACCATTCTCCCACAGATACGCAGTATTTT
CDR3: CASSLQDHSPTDTQYF

V: TRBV21-1
J: TRBJ1-2
D: NA
size: few
DNA: TGTGCCAGCAGCAGCATCGACAGGGCAAACTATGGCTACACCTTC
CDR3: CASSSIDRANYGYTF

V: TRBV19
J: TRBJ1-1
D: NA
size: NA
DNA: TGTGCCAGTAGTATAGCCCCCAGGGGCGACACTGAAGCTTTCTTT
CDR3: CASSIAPRGDTEAFF

V: TRBV5-4
J: TRBJ1-2
D: TRBD1
size: NA
DNA: TGTGCCAGCAGCTTGGAAGAGGACAGGAAAGGCTACACCTTC
CDR3: CASSLEEDRKGYTF

V: TRBV19
J: TRBJ1-5
D: NA
size: NA
DNA: TGTGCCACCCGACAGGCTAATCAGCCCCAGCATTTT
CDR3: CATRQANQPQHF

V: TRBV5-1
J: TRBJ1-6
D: TRBD1
size: few
DNA: TGCGCCAGCAGCGGACAGGGGAATTCACCCCTCCACTTT
CDR3: CASSGQGNSPLHF

V: TRBV7-9
J: TRBJ2-3
D: TRBD1
size: NA
DNA: TGTGCCAGCTTACCCTGGACAGGCAAAGGGGCAGATACGCAGTATTTT
CDR3: CASLPWTGKGADTQYF

V: TRBV4-3
J: TRBJ2-1
D: TRBD2
size: NA
DNA: TGCGCCAGCAGCCATTATAGGACTAGCCGTTCCTACAATGAGCAGTTCTTC
CDR3: CASSHYRTSRSYNEQFF

V: TRBV11-1
J: TRBJ2-1
D: TRBD2
size: NA
DNA: TGTGCCAGCAGCGAGAGCGGGAGGGCCATAACGAATGAGCAGTTCTTC
CDR3: CASSESGRAITNEQFF

V: TRBV10-3
J: TRBJ2-1
D: NA
size: NA
DNA: TGTGCCATCAGTGAAAGGAGCGTCTATGAGCAGTTCTTC
CDR3: CAISERSVYEQFF

V: TRBV12-5
J: TRBJ1-3
D: NA
size: NA
DNA: TGTGCTAGTCTCCTAGCGAAAACTGGAAACACCATATATTTT
CDR3: CASLLAKTGNTIYF

V: TRBV19
J: TRBJ2-7
D: NA
size: NA
DNA: TGTGCCAGTAGTATAGCGGGAGCGGACGAGCAGTACTTC
CDR3: CASSIAGADEQYF

V: TRBV15
J: TRBJ1-2
D: TRBD1
size: NA
DNA: TGTGCCACCAGCAGAGATTTTACAGGGGGCGGCTACACCTTC
CDR3: CATSRDFTGGGYTF

V: TRBV7-9
J: TRBJ2-3
D: NA
size: once
DNA: TGTGCCAGCAGCTTAGCCAGGACAGCGGAAGATACGCAGTATTTT
CDR3: CASSLARTAEDTQYF

V: TRBV7-3
J: TRBJ1-2
D: NA
size: few
DNA: TGTGCCAGCAGCCCCCAAGCATCCACCGGTGGCTACACCTTC
CDR3: CASSPQASTGGYTF

V: TRBV28
J: TRBJ2-1
D: NA
size: once
DNA: TGTGCCAGCAGTCCCTTGACTAGTCAGCAGTTCTTC
CDR3: CASSPLTSQQFF

V: TRBV2
J: TRBJ2-3
D: NA
size: NA
DNA: TGTGCCAGCAAAGAGATGGTTACGCAGTATTTT
CDR3: CASKEMVTQYF

V: TRBV7-9
J: TRBJ1-1
D: TRBD1
size: NA
DNA: TGTGCCAGCAGCTTGGGACAGTACACTGAAGCTTTCTTT
CDR3: CASSLGQYTEAFF

V: TRBV28
J: TRBJ1-5
D: NA
size: NA
DNA: TGTGCCAGTACCGGGTCCTGGGGGGGCAATCAGCCCCAGCATTTT
CDR3: CASTGSWGGNQPQHF

V: TRBV11-1
J: TRBJ2-5
D: NA
size: few
DNA: TGTGCCAGCAGCCGACGGGTAGCCGAGACTGAAGAGACCCAGTACTTC
CDR3: CASSRRVAETEETQYF

V: TRBV27
J: TRBJ2-5
D: TRBD2
size: NA
DNA: TGTGCCAGCGGGGGACTAGCGGGGGAAGAGACCCAGTACTTC
CDR3: CASGGLAGEETQYF